This T cell receptor (beta chain) is drawn from a study of Graves' ophthalmopathy and Graves' hyperthyroidism. RNA transcripts were the template, and TCR beta CDR3 regions were amplified from them. RT-PCR with HTBI primers came first, then second-round multiplex PCR. TCRdb reanalysed the multiplex PCR reads using MiXCR and keeps one entry per CDR3 protein. The profile covers a few hundred thousand distinct CDR3 sequences, with 17% appearing a single time and roughly 2.3% taken by the ten largest. The study's findings and limits: Blood also held most thyroid clonotypes expanded above 0.001 frequency.

Diagnosis relied on clinical symptoms, serum thyroxine, TRAb, thyroid ultrasound and orbital computed tomography. A volume of around 9.5 ml of fresh peripheral blood supplied the PBMCs. To note about this clonotype: As yet, its antigen is unknown. The junction shows a germline mismatch at one end, possibly a read error.

Sequencing was carried out using peripheral blood. The clonotype originates from an adult woman with stable Graves' hyperthyroidism.

CDR3 region: CASSFLVRGTDAFF. The CDR3, as DNA: TGTGCCAGCAGTTTCCTCGTCAGGGGCACTGATGCTTTCTTT. The chain carries TRBV12-3 or TRBV12-4 and TRBJ1-1; a weak D match, TRBD1 (6 bases). The CDR3 extends over 14 amino acids.